This T cell receptor (beta chain) is from a study of T cell responses to AZD1222 COVID-19 vaccine. The CDR3 sequence is 16 residues long. Trimming stripped 0 bases from V and 2 bases from J, with 14 bases between. Germline V lookup: CDR1 SGHRS, CDR2 YFSETQ. TCRdb keeps only in-frame clones here, not all; method: immunoSEQ multiplex PCR. This sample has about 120,000 clones, with 85% to 95% found just once. The chain carries TRBV5-1 and TRBJ2-5; D is possibly TRBD2 (6 bases). This sequence originates from an adult who received the AZD1222 COVID-19 vaccine. Source: peripheral blood, taken 28 days after the second AZD1222 dose. DNA for the CDR3: TGCGCCAGCAGCTTGGCCTTGCGGGGAATTCAAGAGACCCAGTACTTC. This gives the protein CASSLALRGIQETQYF. Combining the CDR3 with reference TRBV5-1 and TRBJ2-5 gives the whole variable domain KAGVTQTPRYLIKTRGQQVTLSCSPISGHRSVSWYQQTPGQGLQFLFEYFSETQRNKGNFPGRFSGRQFSNSRSEMNVSTLELGDSALYLCASSLALRGIQETQYFGPGTRLLVL.